A single TCR beta chain is shown here with its context. Clones were read by immunoSEQ multiplex PCR, and TCRdb kept only the in-frame ones, dropping some. The data contain approximately 47,000 clones, almost 65% of them singletons. The CDR3 spans 14 residues. V shed 6 bases and J 1 base; nucleotides not matched to a gene: 2. Germline V gene data show CDR1 as MNHEY and CDR2 as SVGAGI. The sample belongs to a study of radiotherapy plus CTLA-4 blockade in lung cancer. The source is a human donor with non-small cell lung cancer who had a partial response to radiotherapy plus ipilimumab. V gene TRBV6-5 combines with J gene TRBJ2-2, with 7 positions matching TRBD1. The input for sequencing was peripheral blood, taken from a patient treated with radiotherapy plus ipilimumab. CDR3 sequence reads: CASSRTGNTGELFF. The CDR3 nucleotides read TGTGCCAGCAGCCGGACAGGGAACACCGGGGAGCTGTTTTTT.